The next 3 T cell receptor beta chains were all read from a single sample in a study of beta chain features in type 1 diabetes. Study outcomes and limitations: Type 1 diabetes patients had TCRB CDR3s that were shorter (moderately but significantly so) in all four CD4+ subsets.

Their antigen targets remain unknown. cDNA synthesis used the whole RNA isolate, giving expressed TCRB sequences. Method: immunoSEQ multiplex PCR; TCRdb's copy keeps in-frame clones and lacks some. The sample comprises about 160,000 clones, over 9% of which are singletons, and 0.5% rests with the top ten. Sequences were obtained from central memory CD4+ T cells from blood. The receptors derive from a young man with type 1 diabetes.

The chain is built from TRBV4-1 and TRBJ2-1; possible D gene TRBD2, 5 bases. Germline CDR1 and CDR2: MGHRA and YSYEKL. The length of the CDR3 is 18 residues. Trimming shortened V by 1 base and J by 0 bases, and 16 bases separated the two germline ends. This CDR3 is CASSQVGSGSSSYNEQFF. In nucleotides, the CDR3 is TGCGCCAGCAGCCAAGTCGGCAGCGGTTCAAGCTCCTACAATGAGCAGTTCTTC.

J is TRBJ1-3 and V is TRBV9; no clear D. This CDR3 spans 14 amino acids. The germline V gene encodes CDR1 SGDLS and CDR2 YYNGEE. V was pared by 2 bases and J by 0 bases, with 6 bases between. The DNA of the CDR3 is TGTGCCAGCAGCGTGGACTACTCTGGAAACACCATATATTTT. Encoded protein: CASSVDYSGNTIYF.

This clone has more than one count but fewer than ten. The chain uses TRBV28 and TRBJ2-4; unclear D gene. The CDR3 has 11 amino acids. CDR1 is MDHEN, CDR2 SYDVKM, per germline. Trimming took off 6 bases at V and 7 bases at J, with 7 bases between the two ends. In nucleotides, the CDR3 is TGTGCCAGCAGGTCTTATAACATTCAGTACTTC. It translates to CASRSYNIQYF.